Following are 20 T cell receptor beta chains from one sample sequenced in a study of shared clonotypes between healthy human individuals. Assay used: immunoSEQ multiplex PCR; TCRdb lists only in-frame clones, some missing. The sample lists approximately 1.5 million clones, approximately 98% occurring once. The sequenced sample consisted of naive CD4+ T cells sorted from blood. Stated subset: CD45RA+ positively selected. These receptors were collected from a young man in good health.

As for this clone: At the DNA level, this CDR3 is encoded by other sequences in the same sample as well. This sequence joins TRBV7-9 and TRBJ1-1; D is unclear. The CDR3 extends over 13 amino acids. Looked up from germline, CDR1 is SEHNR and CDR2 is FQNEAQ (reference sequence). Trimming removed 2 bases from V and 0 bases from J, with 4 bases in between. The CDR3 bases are TGTGCCAGCAGCTTATCACTGAACACTGAAGCTTTCTTT. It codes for CASSLSLNTEAFF.

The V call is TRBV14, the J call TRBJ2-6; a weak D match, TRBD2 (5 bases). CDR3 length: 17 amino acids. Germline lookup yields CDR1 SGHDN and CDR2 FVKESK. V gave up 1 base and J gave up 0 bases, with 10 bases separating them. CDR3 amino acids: CASSQVTGSSGANVLTF. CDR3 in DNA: TGTGCCAGCAGCCAAGTGACGGGGAGCTCTGGGGCCAACGTCCTGACTTTC.

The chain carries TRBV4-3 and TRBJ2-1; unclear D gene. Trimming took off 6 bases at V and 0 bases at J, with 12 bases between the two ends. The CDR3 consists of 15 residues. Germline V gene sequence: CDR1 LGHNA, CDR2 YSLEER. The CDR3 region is CASSLRIGSYNEQFF. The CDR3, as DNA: TGCGCCAGCAGTCTGAGGATTGGCTCCTACAATGAGCAGTTCTTC.

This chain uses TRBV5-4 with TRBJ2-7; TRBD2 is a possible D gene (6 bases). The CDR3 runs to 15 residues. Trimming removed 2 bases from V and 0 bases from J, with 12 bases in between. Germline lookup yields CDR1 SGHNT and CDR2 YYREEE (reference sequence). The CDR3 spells CASSFGGASSYEQYF. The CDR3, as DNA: TGTGCCAGCAGCTTCGGCGGGGCTAGCTCCTACGAGCAGTACTTC. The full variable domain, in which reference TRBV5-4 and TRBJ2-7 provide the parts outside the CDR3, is ETGVTQSPTHLIKTRGQQVTLRCSSQSGHNTVSWYQQALGQGPQFIFQYYREEENGRGNFPPRFSGLQFPNYSSELNVNALELDDSALYLCASSFGGASSYEQYFGPGTRLTVT.

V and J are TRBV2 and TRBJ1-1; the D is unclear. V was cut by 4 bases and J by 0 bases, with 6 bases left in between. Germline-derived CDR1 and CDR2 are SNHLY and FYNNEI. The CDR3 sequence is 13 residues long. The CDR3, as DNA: TGTGCCAGCAGTGTCACTATGAACACTGAAGCTTTCTTT. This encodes CASSVTMNTEAFF. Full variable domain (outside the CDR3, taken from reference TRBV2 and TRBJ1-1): EPEVTQTPSHQVTQMGQEVILRCVPISNHLYFYWYRQILGQKVEFLVSFYNNEISEKSEIFDDQFSVERPDGSNFTLKIRSTKLEDSAMYFCASSVTMNTEAFFGQGTRLTVV.

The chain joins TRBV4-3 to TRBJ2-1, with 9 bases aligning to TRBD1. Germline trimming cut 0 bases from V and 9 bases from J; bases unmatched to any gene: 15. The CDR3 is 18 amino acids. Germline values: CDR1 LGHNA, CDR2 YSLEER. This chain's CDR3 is CASSQDLSQGALLSEQFF. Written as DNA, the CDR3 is TGCGCCAGCAGCCAAGATTTGTCACAGGGGGCGCTTTTGAGTGAGCAGTTCTTC.

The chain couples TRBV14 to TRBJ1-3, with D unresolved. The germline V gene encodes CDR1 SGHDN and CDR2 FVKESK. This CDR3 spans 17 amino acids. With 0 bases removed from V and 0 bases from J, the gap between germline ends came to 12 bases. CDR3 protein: CASSQDLGGRSGNTIYF. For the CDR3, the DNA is TGTGCCAGCAGCCAAGATCTTGGAGGACGCTCTGGAAACACCATATATTTT.

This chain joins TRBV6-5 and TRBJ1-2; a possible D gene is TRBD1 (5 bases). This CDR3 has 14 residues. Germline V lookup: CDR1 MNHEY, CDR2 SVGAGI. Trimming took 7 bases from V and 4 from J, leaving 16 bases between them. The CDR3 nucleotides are TGTGCCAGCACCCTAGATGGGGGATCCTATGGCTACACCTTC. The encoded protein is CASTLDGGSYGYTF.

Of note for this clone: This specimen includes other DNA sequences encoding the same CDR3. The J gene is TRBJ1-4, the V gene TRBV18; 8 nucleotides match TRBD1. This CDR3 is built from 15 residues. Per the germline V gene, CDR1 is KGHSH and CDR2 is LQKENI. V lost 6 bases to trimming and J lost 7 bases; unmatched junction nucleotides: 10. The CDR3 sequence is CASSPRTGSSEKLFF. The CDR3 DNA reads TGTGCCAGCTCTCCTCGGACAGGGTCTTCTGAAAAACTGTTTTTT.

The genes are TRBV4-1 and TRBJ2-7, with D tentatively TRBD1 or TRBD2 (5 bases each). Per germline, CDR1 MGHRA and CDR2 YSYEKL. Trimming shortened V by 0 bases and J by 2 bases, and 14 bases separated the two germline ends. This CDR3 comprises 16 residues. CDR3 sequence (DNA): TGCGCCAGCAGCCAAGACTGGGGGATTGGGGCCTACGAGCAGTACTTC. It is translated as CASSQDWGIGAYEQYF.

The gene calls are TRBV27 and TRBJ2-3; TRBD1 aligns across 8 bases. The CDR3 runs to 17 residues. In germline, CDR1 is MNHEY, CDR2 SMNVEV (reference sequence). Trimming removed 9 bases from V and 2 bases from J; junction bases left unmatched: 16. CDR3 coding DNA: TGTGCCAGTAACCGCCTCACAGGGGGAGGACCCACAGATACGCAGTATTTT. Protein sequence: CASNRLTGGGPTDTQYF.

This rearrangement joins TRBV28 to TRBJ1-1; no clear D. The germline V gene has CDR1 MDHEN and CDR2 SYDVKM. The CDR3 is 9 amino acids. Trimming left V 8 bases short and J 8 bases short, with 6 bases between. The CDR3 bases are TGTGCCAGCCTCCCCGAAGCTTTCTTT. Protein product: CASLPEAFF.

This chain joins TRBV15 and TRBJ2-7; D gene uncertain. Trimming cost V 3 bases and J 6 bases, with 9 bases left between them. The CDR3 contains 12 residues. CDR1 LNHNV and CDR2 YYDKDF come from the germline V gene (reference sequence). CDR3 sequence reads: CATSRTPREQYF. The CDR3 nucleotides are TGTGCCACCAGCAGGACGCCGCGCGAGCAGTACTTC.

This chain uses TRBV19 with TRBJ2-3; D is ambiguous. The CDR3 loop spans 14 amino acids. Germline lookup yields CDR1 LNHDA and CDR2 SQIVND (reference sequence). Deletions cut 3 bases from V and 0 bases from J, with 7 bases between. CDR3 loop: CASSMSSSTDTQYF. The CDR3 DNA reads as TGTGCCAGTAGTATGTCCTCTAGCACAGATACGCAGTATTTT.

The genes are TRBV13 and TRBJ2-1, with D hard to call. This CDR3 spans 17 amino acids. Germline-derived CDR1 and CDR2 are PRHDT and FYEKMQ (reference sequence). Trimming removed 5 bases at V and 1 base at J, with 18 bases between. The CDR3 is CASSPPGYERSYNEQFF. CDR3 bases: TGTGCCAGCAGCCCACCTGGGTACGAAAGGTCCTACAATGAGCAGTTCTTC. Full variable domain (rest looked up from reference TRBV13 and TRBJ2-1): AAGVIQSPRHLIKEKRETATLKCYPIPRHDTVYWYQQGPGQDPQFLISFYEKMQSDKGSIPDRFSAQQFSDYHSELNMSSLELGDSALYFCASSPPGYERSYNEQFFGPGTRLTVL.

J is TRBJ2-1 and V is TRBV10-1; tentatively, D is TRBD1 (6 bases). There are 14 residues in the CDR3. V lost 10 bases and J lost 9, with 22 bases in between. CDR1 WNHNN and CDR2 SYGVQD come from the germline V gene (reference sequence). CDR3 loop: CAMSGGGRFCEQFF. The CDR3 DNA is TGCGCCATGTCGGGTGGGGGCAGGTTTTGTGAGCAGTTCTTC.

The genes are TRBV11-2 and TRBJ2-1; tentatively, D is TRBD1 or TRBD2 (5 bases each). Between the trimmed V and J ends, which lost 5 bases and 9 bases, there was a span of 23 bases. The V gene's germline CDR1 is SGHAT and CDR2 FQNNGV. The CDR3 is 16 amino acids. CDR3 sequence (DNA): TGTGCCAGCAGCCCACTGGGGCTAGGAGGTACAGTTGAGCAGTTCTTC. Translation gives CASSPLGLGGTVEQFF.

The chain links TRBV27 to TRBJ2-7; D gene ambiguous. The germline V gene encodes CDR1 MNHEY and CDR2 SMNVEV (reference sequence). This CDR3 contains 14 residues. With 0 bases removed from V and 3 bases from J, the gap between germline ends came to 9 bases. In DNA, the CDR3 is TGTGCCAGCAGTTTATCTCCTTCGGTCTACGAGCAGTACTTC. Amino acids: CASSLSPSVYEQYF.

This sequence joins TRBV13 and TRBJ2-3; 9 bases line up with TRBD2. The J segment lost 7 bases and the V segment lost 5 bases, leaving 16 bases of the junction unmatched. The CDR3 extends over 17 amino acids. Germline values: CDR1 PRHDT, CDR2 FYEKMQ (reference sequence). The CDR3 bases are TGTGCCAGCAGCCCCGGTGTGGCGGGAGGGGGTAGGAATACGCAGTATTTT. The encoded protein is CASSPGVAGGGRNTQYF.

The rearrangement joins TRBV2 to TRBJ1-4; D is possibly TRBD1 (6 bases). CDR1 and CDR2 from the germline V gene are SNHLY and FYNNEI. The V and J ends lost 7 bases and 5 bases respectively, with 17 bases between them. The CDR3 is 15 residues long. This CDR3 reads CASIRGASINEKLFF. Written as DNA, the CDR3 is TGTGCCAGCATTAGGGGGGCTTCGATCAATGAAAAACTGTTTTTT. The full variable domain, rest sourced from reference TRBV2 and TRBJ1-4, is EPEVTQTPSHQVTQMGQEVILRCVPISNHLYFYWYRQILGQKVEFLVSFYNNEISEKSEIFDDQFSVERPDGSNFTLKIRSTKLEDSAMYFCASIRGASINEKLFFGSGTQLSVL.